The 4 T cell receptor beta chains below all came from one sample that was sequenced in a study of shared T cell receptors in the human thymus. The table came from immunoSEQ multiplex PCR; TCRdb's copy has only in-frame clones and leaves some out. The table records roughly 550,000 clones, more than 75% of them present only once. These records were also assigned to another study, of human thymus T cells.

Sequencing was performed on thymocytes. Receptors originate from a boy younger than two with a congenital heart defect.

The chain combines TRBV5-6 with TRBJ1-2, with D unclear. V lost 1 base to trimming and J lost 8 bases, with 6 bases between them. Germline V gene sequence: CDR1 SGHDT, CDR2 YYEEEE. This CDR3 region has 11 residues. The CDR3 is CASSLSGGYTF. The DNA of the CDR3 is TGTGCCAGCAGCTTGAGCGGCGGCTACACCTTC.

The chain uses TRBV30 and TRBJ1-4; TRBD1 matches 9 bases. Germline CDR1 and CDR2: GTSNPN and SVGIG (reference sequence). V shed 4 bases, J shed 8 bases, and the junction held 5 bases outside the gene matches. The CDR3 sequence is 13 residues long. The chain's CDR3 is CAWTTGGGEKLFF. The DNA of the CDR3 is TGTGCCTGGACAACAGGGGGCGGCGAAAAACTGTTTTTT.

V gene TRBV25-1 combines with J gene TRBJ2-1; no firm D call. The germline V gene has CDR1 MGHDK and CDR2 SYGVNS. The CDR3 has 14 amino acids. Trimming took 9 bases from V and 3 from J, leaving 15 bases between them. The DNA of the CDR3 is TGTGCCAGAGCCCCGGAGACCTGCTACAATGAGCAGTTCTTC. It is translated as CARAPETCYNEQFF.

This clone occurred a few times. The germline gene is not matched at one end of the junction; a read error may be the cause. CDR3 sequence reads: CASRERGRGPRRGTHTQYF. CDR3 bases: TGTGCCAGCAGAGAGCGGGGAAGAGGACCGAGGCGGGGCACACATACGCAGTATTTT. The chain combines TRBV2 with TRBJ2-3; 7 nucleotides match TRBD2. This CDR3 has 19 amino acids. Germline V gene sequence: CDR1 SNHLY, CDR2 FYNNEI.